These 18 T cell receptor beta chains were all obtained from the same sample, sequenced in a study of spatial heterogeneity in lung cancer (dated by TCRdb to about 2019). In light of the paper, this sample's time point label describes: sample taken at primary tumor resection. Libraries were made using 5' RACE. The sequencing machine was a NextSeq 500. TCRdb trimmed public reads at Q25 via fastp, called clones via MiXCR and kept in-frame beta chains. Rows with one shared CDR3 protein collapse into an entry with the most common genes and DNA. The sample table shows some 100,000 distinct CDR3 sequences, and approximately 12% are seen once. The ten largest clonotypes hold over 40% of the sample. The material sequenced was PBMCs, taken at surgery. These receptors were collected from a male donor with early-stage non-small cell lung cancer.

This clonotype was counted at least ten times. The V and J genes are TRBV27 and TRBJ2-2; D call uncertain. The CDR3 has 12 residues. The germline V gene has CDR1 MNHEY and CDR2 SMNVEV (reference sequence). Trimming left V 2 bases short and J 7 bases short, with 5 bases between. CDR3: CASSLRNGELFF. The CDR3, as DNA: TGTGCCAGCAGTTTAAGAAACGGGGAGCTGTTTTTT.

This clonotype was seen a handful of times. The chain carries TRBV20-1 and TRBJ2-2; 7 bases agree with TRBD1. CDR3 length equals 17 residues. The J segment lost 5 bases and the V segment lost 3 bases, leaving 15 bases of the junction unmatched. Germline V lookup: CDR1 DFQATT, CDR2 SNEGSKA (reference sequence). DNA for the CDR3: TGCAGTGCTAGTGGGCCGGGACAGATGTTTGCAACCGGGGAGCTGTTTTTT. This codes for CSASGPGQMFATGELFF.

V gene TRBV7-2 combines with J gene TRBJ2-6; D possibly corresponds to TRBD1 (6 bases). Germline lookup yields CDR1 SGHTA and CDR2 FQGNSA. The CDR3 has 17 amino acids. Trimming stripped 5 bases from V and 0 bases from J, with 14 bases between. The CDR3: CASSRTVLISGANVLTF. CDR3 coding DNA: TGTGCCAGCAGCCGGACAGTCCTAATCTCTGGGGCCAACGTCCTGACTTTC.

This clonotype is medium-sized. The J gene is TRBJ2-7, the V gene TRBV4-3, with a weak D call TRBD1 (6 bases). This CDR3 has 15 residues. The germline V and J ends were trimmed by 1 base and 0 bases, with 10 bases remaining between them. The germline V gene has CDR1 LGHNA and CDR2 YSLEER. CDR3 amino acids: CASSQGIGGSYEQYF. The DNA of the CDR3 is TGCGCCAGCAGCCAAGGAATAGGGGGCTCCTACGAGCAGTACTTC.

In its sample, this clonotype was seen once. The J gene is TRBJ1-2, the V gene TRBV4-3, with D unclear. This CDR3 contains 13 residues. Germline CDR1 LGHNA, CDR2 YSLEER. The V and J ends lost 4 bases and 8 bases respectively, with 14 bases between them. The DNA for the CDR3 is TGCGCCAGCAGCCCTGGATCCCTGAGCGGCTACACCTTC. Translation: CASSPGSLSGYTF.

This clonotype showed up just a few times. The V call is TRBV28, the J call TRBJ2-2; 13 bases fit TRBD2. The germline CDR1 and CDR2 sequences are MDHEN and SYDVKM. The V gene end was trimmed by 4 bases and the J gene end by 1 base; junction bases not matched to a gene: 6. CDR3 length: 18 residues. The CDR3 region has the DNA TGTGCCAGCAGTTCGGGACTAGCGGGACTGCTGAACACCGGGGAGCTGTTTTTT. Residues: CASSSGLAGLLNTGELFF.

This clonotype was observed at least ten times. V usage is TRBV6-2 or TRBV6-3 and J usage is TRBJ2-5; TRBD2 might be the D (6 bases). V lost 2 bases and J 2 bases, leaving 15 bases between the germline ends. The CDR3 has 16 amino acids. Germline CDR1 and CDR2: MNHEY and SVGEGT. CDR3 nucleotide sequence: TGTGCCAGCAGTTACATTTGGCGGGAAATGCAAGAGACCCAGTACTTC. Translated, it gives CASSYIWREMQETQYF.

This clonotype turned up a few times. V and J are TRBV5-6 and TRBJ2-2, with D tentatively TRBD1 (5 bases). Trimming took 4 bases from V and 0 from J, leaving 10 bases between them. The CDR3 spans 15 residues. Germline CDR1 and CDR2: SGHDT and YYEEEE. This CDR3 reads CASSDSGTNTGELFF. The CDR3 nucleotides are TGTGCCAGCAGCGATTCAGGGACGAACACCGGGGAGCTGTTTTTT.

This clonotype was counted ten times or more. J is TRBJ2-5 and V is TRBV9; D remains ambiguous. Trimming cost V 0 bases and J 3 bases, with 3 bases left between them. The germline gives CDR1 SGDLS, CDR2 YYNGEE. The CDR3 runs 12 residues. This CDR3 reads CASSVGEETQYF. The CDR3 bases are TGTGCCAGCAGCGTAGGGGAAGAGACCCAGTACTTC. Complete variable domain (other parts from reference TRBV9 and TRBJ2-5): DSGVTQTPKHLITATGQRVTLRCSPRSGDLSVYWYQQSLDQGLQFLIQYYNGEERAKGNILERFSAQQFPDLHSELNLSSLELGDSALYFCASSVGEETQYFGPGTRLLVL.

This clonotype was picked up a small number of times. The V gene is TRBV6-2 or TRBV6-3, the J gene TRBJ2-2; no reliable D call. CDR3 length: 13 amino acids. Germline CDR1 MNHEY, CDR2 SVGEGT. Trimming took 7 bases from V and 6 from J, leaving 12 bases between them. CDR3 nucleotides: TGTGCCAGCAAGGAACAGATTCCCGGGGAGCTGTTTTTT. The encoded protein is CASKEQIPGELFF.

The V gene is TRBV27, the J gene TRBJ2-1, with unresolved D. This CDR3 has 13 residues. Germline lookup yields CDR1 MNHEY and CDR2 SMNVEV (reference sequence). Between the trimmed V and J ends, which lost 2 bases and 5 bases, there was a span of 7 bases. CDR3 nucleotide sequence: TGTGCCAGCAGTTTAAGTTTAAACAATGAGCAGTTCTTC. This translates into CASSLSLNNEQFF.

This clonotype was counted ten times or more. Written as DNA, the CDR3 is TGCGCCAGCAGCCAAGAATCGGCGCGGGAGGGCCCAGATACGCAGTATTTT. Its translation: CASSQESAREGPDTQYF. The chain has TRBV4-3 and TRBJ2-3; 9 bases are a match to TRBD2. The germline V gene has CDR1 LGHNA and CDR2 YSLEER. J was trimmed by 4 bases and V by 0 bases; bases with no gene match: 8. The CDR3 is 17 amino acids.

V usage is TRBV28 and J usage is TRBJ2-7; a possible D gene is TRBD1 (6 bases). Between the trimmed V and J ends, which lost 9 bases and 0 bases, there was a span of 12 bases. The CDR3 totals 13 residues. Germline assignment: CDR1 MDHEN and CDR2 SYDVKM. Here the CDR3 DNA reads TGTGCCAGTGGCCGGGACATCTCCTACGAGCAGTACTTC. Amino acid sequence: CASGRDISYEQYF. Drawing the rest from reference TRBV28 and TRBJ2-7, the complete variable domain is DVKVTQSSRYLVKRTGEKVFLECVQDMDHENMFWYRQDPGLGLRLIYFSYDVKMKEKGDIPEGYSVSREKKERFSLILESASTNQTSMYLCASGRDISYEQYFGPGTRLTVT.

This clonotype has ten or more counts. The V gene is TRBV6-2 or TRBV6-3, the J gene TRBJ2-5; TRBD2 matches at 7 bases. The CDR3 totals 11 residues. Germline trimming cut 8 bases from V and 9 bases from J; bases unmatched to any gene: 6. The germline V gene has CDR1 MNHEY and CDR2 SVGEGT. This CDR3 is CASGLGGAQYF. CDR3 coding DNA: TGTGCCAGCGGACTGGGGGGGGCCCAGTACTTC.

This clonotype was seen at least ten times. This chain connects TRBV5-1 to TRBJ1-2; no clear D. The V end lost 0 bases, the J end lost 6 bases, and 15 bases lay between the germline ends. The CDR3 runs to 15 residues. The germline V gene has CDR1 SGHRS and CDR2 YFSETQ. The CDR3 loop reads CASSLGVQPNNGYTF. CDR3 in DNA: TGCGCCAGCAGCTTGGGGGTCCAGCCCAACAATGGCTACACCTTC.

This clonotype was recorded at least ten times. The J gene is TRBJ2-7, the V gene TRBV29-1; D is undetermined. Trimming stripped 6 bases from V and 2 bases from J, with 11 bases between. CDR1 and CDR2 (germline): SQVTM, ANQGSEA. This CDR3 region has 12 residues. CDR3 DNA sequence: TGCAGCGTGGGCCCTTACCCCTACGAGCAGTACTTC. This gives the protein CSVGPYPYEQYF.

This sequence joins TRBV28 and TRBJ1-4; TRBD1 matches at 7 bases. Per the germline V gene, CDR1 is MDHEN and CDR2 is SYDVKM. The length of the CDR3 is 15 residues. The J segment lost 4 bases and the V segment lost 5 bases, leaving 7 bases of the junction unmatched. The CDR3 bases are TGTGCCAGCAGTCCCCAGGGGGGAATTAATGAAAAACTGTTTTTT. This codes for CASSPQGGINEKLFF. The complete variable domain, with remaining parts taken from reference TRBV28 and TRBJ1-4, reads DVKVTQSSRYLVKRTGEKVFLECVQDMDHENMFWYRQDPGLGLRLIYFSYDVKMKEKGDIPEGYSVSREKKERFSLILESASTNQTSMYLCASSPQGGINEKLFFGSGTQLSVL.

The rearrangement uses TRBV19 and TRBJ2-2; the D gene could be TRBD1 or TRBD2 (5 bases each). V was trimmed by 5 bases and J by 3 bases, leaving 10 bases between them. CDR1 and CDR2 from the germline V gene are LNHDA and SQIVND (reference sequence). CDR3 size: 14 residues. Here the CDR3 DNA reads TGTGCCAGTAGTTCGCAGGGACACACCGGGGAGCTGTTTTTT. Amino acids: CASSSQGHTGELFF.